This T cell receptor beta chain was profiled in a study of blood T cell repertoires in COVID-19 (dated by TCRdb to the early 2020s). Some background on the complete study: The collaborator samples originated in the United States, Italy and Spain and spanned the acute and convalescent phases of COVID-19. The prospective study material was composed of cDNA or gDNA derived from T cells, B-cell-depleted T cells, or PBMCs. The dataset comprised deeply sampled blood TCRbeta repertoires from subjects exposed to, actively infected with, or recovered from COVID-19. The repertoires were released in a freely available public database meant as a resource for research on the immune response to SARS-CoV-2. Samples were obtained from the ongoing ImmuneRACE study (first 160 participants) and from about 1,300 subjects provided by 6 global collaborators. Nearly every sample came with metadata listing a de-identified subject ID, COVID-19 status, age in years and sex. HLA class I and class II types, where available, came from metadata supplied by the sample provider rather than from assay-based typing.

Spanning cysteine to phenylalanine, the CDR3 consists of 13 amino acids. This entry keeps only the CDR3 DNA: 39 bases, framed from base 1. V loses 8 bases, J loses 4 bases, and the germline ends lie 14 bases apart. According to the germline V gene, CDR1 reads SNHLY and CDR2 reads FYNNEI. Participants in the prospective study were enrolled through a virtual design, were aged about 18 to 100 years, and lived in 20 to 30 United States geographic areas. In the prospective study, cohorts were assigned on the basis of participant-reported clinical history obtained from a screening survey and a study questionnaire. Mobile phlebotomists in the prospective study collected whole blood, serum and a nasopharyngeal or oropharyngeal swab from every participant. Over an approximately 2-month period, participants in the prospective study had the option of providing additional blood draws and questionnaires. Prospective study blood samples were shipped either frozen or at room temperature before DNA extraction.

TCRbeta CDR3 regions were amplified from genomic DNA using the immunoSEQ Assay, a bias-controlled multiplex PCR. The published analysis was carried out like this. The number of nucleated cells in each sample was estimated from the amplification of reference gene primers within the assay. To quantify the absolute abundance of each unique TCRbeta CDR3 rearrangement, sequence reads were collapsed and filtered. Productive Simpson clonality was computed per sample as the square root of Simpson's diversity index over productive rearrangements. TCRdb took this table from immuneACCESS and kept in-frame rearrangements with V and J called. Such tables lack part of the clones; where checked against another copy, unresolved V genes explain under half of the gap, and the rest is unexplained. V and J calls and clone size are copied from that table; D and trimming were computed from the DNA. The sample table holds around 230,000 clones, of which approximately 88% were seen once. The top ten hold 10% of the sample.

General study outcomes and caveats: Clinical and demographic metadata were provided uncurated, with the amount varying by source and participant.

Turning to this clone: Its antigen is currently not known. Base quality data are lacking; no much larger clone is found one base away.

The receptor was derived from a man aged 18 to 30 with acute COVID-19. Sequencing was carried out using PBMCs or T cells enriched from blood (not recorded which). This chain is built from TRBV2 and TRBJ2-5; TRBD2 might be the D gene, on 6 matching bases. At the DNA level, the sequence is TGTGCCAGCTTAGGGACTTTGGGAGAGACCCAGTACTTC. Its protein product is CASLGTLGETQYF.